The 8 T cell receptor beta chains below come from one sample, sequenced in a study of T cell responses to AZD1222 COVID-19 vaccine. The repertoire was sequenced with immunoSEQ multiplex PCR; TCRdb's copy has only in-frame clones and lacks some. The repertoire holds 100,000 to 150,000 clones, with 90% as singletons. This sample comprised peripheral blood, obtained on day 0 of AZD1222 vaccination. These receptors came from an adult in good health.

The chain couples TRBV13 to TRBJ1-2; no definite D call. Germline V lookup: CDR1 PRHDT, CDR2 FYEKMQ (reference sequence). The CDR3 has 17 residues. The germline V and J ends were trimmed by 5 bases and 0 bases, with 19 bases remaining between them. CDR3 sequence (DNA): TGTGCCAGCAGCACCTCCGGCAAGCCCCTTCCTAACTATGGCTACACCTTC. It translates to CASSTSGKPLPNYGYTF. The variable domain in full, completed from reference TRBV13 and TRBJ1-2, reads AAGVIQSPRHLIKEKRETATLKCYPIPRHDTVYWYQQGPGQDPQFLISFYEKMQSDKGSIPDRFSAQQFSDYHSELNMSSLELGDSALYFCASSTSGKPLPNYGYTFGSGTRLTVV.

CDR3 nucleotides: TGTGCCAGCAGCGTAGCGACAGGGGGGACTGAAGCTTTCTTT. Translation: CASSVATGGTEAFF. J is TRBJ1-1 and V is TRBV9, with 9 bases that match TRBD1. The V and J ends lost 0 bases and 5 bases, in that order; junction bases with no gene match: 2. This CDR3 is 14 amino acids long. CDR1 is SGDLS and CDR2 is YYNGEE in the germline V gene.

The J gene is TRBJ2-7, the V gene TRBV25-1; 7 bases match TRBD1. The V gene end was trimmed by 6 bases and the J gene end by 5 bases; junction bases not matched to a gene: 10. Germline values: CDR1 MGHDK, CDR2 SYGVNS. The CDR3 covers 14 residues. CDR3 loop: CASRRTGGSNEQYF. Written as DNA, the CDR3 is TGTGCCAGCAGGCGGACAGGCGGTTCCAACGAGCAGTACTTC.

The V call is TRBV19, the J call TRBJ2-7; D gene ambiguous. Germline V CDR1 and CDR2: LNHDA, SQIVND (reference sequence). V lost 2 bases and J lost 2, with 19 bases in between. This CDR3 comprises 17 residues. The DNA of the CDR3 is TGTGCCAGTAGTATATTAGTACAGAAGGGCATCCCCTACGAGCAGTACTTC. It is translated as CASSILVQKGIPYEQYF.

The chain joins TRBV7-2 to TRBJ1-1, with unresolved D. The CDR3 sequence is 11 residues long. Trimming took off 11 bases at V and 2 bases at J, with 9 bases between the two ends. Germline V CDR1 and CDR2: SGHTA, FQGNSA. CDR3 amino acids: CAGRSNTEAFF. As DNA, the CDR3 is TGTGCCGGCCGAAGCAACACTGAAGCTTTCTTT.

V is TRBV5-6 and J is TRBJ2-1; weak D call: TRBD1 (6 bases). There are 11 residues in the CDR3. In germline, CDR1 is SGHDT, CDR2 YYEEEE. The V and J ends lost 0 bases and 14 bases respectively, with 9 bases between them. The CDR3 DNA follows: TGTGCCAGCAGCTTGGGACAGGCGGAGTTCTTC. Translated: CASSLGQAEFF. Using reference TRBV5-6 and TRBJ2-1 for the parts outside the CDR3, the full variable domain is DAGVTQSPTHLIKTRGQQVTLRCSPKSGHDTVSWYQQALGQGPQFIFQYYEEEERQRGNFPDRFSGHQFPNYSSELNVNALLLGDSALYLCASSLGQAEFFGPGTRLTVL.

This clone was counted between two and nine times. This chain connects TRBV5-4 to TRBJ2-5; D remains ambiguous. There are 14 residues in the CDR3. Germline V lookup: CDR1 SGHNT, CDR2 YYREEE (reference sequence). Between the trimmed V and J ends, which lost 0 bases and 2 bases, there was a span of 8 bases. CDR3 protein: CASSLGGRQETQYF. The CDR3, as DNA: TGTGCCAGCAGCTTGGGTGGACGGCAAGAGACCCAGTACTTC.

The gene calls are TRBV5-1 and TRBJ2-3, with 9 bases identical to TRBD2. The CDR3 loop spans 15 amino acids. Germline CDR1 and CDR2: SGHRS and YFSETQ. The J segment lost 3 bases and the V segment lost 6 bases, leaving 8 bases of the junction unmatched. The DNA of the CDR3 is TGCGCCAGCACCACTCCTAGCGGGGAAACAGATACGCAGTATTTT. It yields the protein CASTTPSGETDTQYF. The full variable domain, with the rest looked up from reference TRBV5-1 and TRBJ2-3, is KAGVTQTPRYLIKTRGQQVTLSCSPISGHRSVSWYQQTPGQGLQFLFEYFSETQRNKGNFPGRFSGRQFSNSRSEMNVSTLELGDSALYLCASTTPSGETDTQYFGPGTRLTVL.